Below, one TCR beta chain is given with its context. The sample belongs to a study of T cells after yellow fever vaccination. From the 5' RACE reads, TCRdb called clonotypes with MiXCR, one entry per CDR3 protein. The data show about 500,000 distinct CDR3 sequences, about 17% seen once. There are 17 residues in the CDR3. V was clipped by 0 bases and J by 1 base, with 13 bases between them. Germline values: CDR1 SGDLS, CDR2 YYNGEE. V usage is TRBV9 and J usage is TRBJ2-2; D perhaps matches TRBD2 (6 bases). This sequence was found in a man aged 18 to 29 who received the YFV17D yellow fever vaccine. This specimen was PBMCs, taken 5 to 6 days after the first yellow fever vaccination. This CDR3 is CASSVATVGRNTGELFF. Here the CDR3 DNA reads TGTGCCAGCAGCGTAGCGACCGTCGGGAGGAACACCGGGGAGCTGTTTTTT.